This T cell receptor (beta chain) was sequenced in a study of T cell responses to AZD1222 COVID-19 vaccine. Study as a whole: Investigators merged groups given second doses at roughly 4 or roughly 12 weeks. Regarding the study as a whole: The donor cohort was predominantly white British with a female majority, and clonal diversity may have been underestimated. Only a handful of AZD1222 recipients were seropositive at baseline. Sampled repertoires all dated from after the peak T cell response.

Produced via immunoSEQ multiplex PCR; TCRdb's table is partial and in-frame only. Among 77,000 or so clones listed, approximately 92% were seen once. In the case of this clone: What it binds is unknown.

This TCR came from an adult in good health. Here the sequenced sample was peripheral blood, taken on day 0 of AZD1222 vaccination.

The CDR3 nucleotides read TGTGCCAGTACCGAGAGACGGTCAACTAATGAAAAACTGTTTTTT. It translates to CASTERRSTNEKLFF. This sequence joins TRBV19 and TRBJ1-4; D is unclear. This CDR3 is built from 15 residues. Germline V gives CDR1 LNHDA, CDR2 SQIVND (reference sequence). Trimming removed 7 bases at V and 0 bases at J, with 12 bases between.